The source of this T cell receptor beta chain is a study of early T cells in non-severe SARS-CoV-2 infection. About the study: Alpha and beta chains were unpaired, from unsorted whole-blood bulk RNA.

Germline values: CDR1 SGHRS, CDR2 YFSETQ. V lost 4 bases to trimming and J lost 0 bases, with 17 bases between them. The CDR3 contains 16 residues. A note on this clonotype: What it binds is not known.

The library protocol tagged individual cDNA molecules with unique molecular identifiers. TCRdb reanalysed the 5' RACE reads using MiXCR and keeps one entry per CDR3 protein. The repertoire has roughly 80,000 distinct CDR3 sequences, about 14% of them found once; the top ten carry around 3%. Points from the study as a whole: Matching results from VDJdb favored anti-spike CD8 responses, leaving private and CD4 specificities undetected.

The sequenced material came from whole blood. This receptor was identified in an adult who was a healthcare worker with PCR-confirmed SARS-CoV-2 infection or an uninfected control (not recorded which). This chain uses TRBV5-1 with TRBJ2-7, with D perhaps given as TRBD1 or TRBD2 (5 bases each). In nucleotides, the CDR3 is TGCGCCAGCAGCCCGAAGGGGAGCCGAGACTCCTACGAGCAGTACTTC. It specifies CASSPKGSRDSYEQYF.